The rows below give T cell receptor beta chains drawn from one sample of a study of regulatory and conventional T cells in RAG deficiency. The table came from immunoSEQ multiplex PCR; TCRdb's copy has only in-frame clones and leaves some out. In the table there are 30,000 to 40,000 clones, 60% to 85% of which are singletons. These data also formed part of another study, on regulatory T cells.

Sequenced sample: CD4+ effector T cells sorted from blood. These receptors came from a human donor in good health. Each CDR3 is given with its conserved first and last residue. D genes are given only for firm matches. Part of the rows lack a size; the others show once, few, many or a class for expanded clones.

j_gene	v_gene	d_gene	abundance	len	CDR3aa	CDR3nt
TRBJ2-2	TRBV21-1	-	-	17	CASSKLGFRGHTGELFF	TGTGCCAGCAGCAAGTTGGGGTTCAGGGGTCACACCGGGGAGCTGTTTTTT
TRBJ1-1	TRBV7-8	-	few	12	CASSFRTLQAFF	TGTGCCAGCAGCTTTCGGACCCTTCAAGCTTTCTTT
TRBJ2-5	TRBV2	-	-	15	CASSGKVRSTGTQYF	TGTGCCAGCAGTGGAAAAGTCAGGTCCACGGGGACCCAGTACTTC
TRBJ1-4	TRBV19	TRBD1	-	14	CASSGGQLNEKLFF	TGTGCCAGTAGTGGGGGACAGTTAAATGAAAAACTGTTTTTT
TRBJ1-2	TRBV28	-	-	12	CASSTWTEGYTF	TGTGCCAGCAGTACCTGGACAGAGGGCTACACCTTC
TRBJ1-6	TRBV7-9	-	-	16	CASSSNAGTTVAPLHF	TGTGCCAGCAGCTCAAATGCCGGGACAACTGTGGCACCCCTCCACTTT
TRBJ2-7	TRBV4-2	-	-	15	CASSQAATDTYEQYF	TGTGCCAGCAGCCAAGCCGCGACAGATACCTACGAGCAGTACTTC
TRBJ2-3	TRBV25-1	-	-	15	CASSEPGARTDTQYF	TGTGCCAGCAGTGAGCCGGGGGCCCGAACAGATACGCAGTATTTT
TRBJ2-5	TRBV5-1	TRBD1	-	14	CASSLAGTEGTQYF	TGCGCCAGCAGCTTGGCGGGGACAGAAGGGACCCAGTACTTC
TRBJ1-2	TRBV12-1	-	-	17	CASSFEGAPRKTYGYTF	TGTGCCAGCAGCTTTGAGGGGGCGCCTAGGAAAACTTATGGCTACACCTTC
TRBJ1-4	TRBV7-2	TRBD1	-	12	CASSVQGSKLFF	TGTGCCAGCAGCGTACAGGGGTCAAAACTGTTTTTT
TRBJ1-6	TRBV7-8	-	-	13	CASSPGHGTPLHF	TGTGCCAGCAGCCCAGGACATGGAACACCCCTCCACTTT
TRBJ1-4	TRBV2	-	few	13	CASRGTGSTKLFF	TGTGCCAGCAGAGGTACAGGTAGTACAAAACTGTTTTTT
TRBJ2-7	TRBV6-5	-	-	15	CASSATGGASYEQYF	TGTGCCAGCAGTGCAACGGGGGGCGCGAGCTACGAGCAGTACTTC
TRBJ2-7	TRBV5-1	-	-	14	CASSLDGQAYEQYF	TGCGCCAGCAGCTTAGATGGACAAGCTTACGAGCAGTACTTC
TRBJ2-4	TRBV18	-	once	15	CASSPLRDTGGIQYF	TGTGCCAGCTCACCGTTGAGGGACACAGGAGGCATTCAGTACTTC
TRBJ1-3	TRBV5-1	-	-	15	CASSGSRDSGNTIYF	TGCGCCAGCAGCGGATCCCGGGACTCTGGAAACACCATATATTTT
TRBJ2-2	TRBV2	-	-	14	CASRTQGGPGELFF	TGTGCCAGCAGGACACAGGGAGGGCCCGGGGAGCTGTTTTTT
TRBJ2-2	TRBV25-1	TRBD1	few	15	CASSGDRGSGGELFF	TGTGCCAGCAGTGGCGACAGGGGTTCTGGCGGGGAGCTGTTTTTT
TRBJ1-2	TRBV29-1	TRBD1	-	12	CSVVDRGRRYTF	TGCAGCGTTGTCGACAGGGGCAGACGCTACACCTTC
TRBJ2-1	TRBV10-2	-	-	13	CASRDNSYNEQFF	TGCGCCAGCAGGGACAACTCCTACAATGAGCAGTTCTTC
TRBJ1-2	TRBV19	-	few	14	CASTPLTGNYGYTF	TGTGCCAGTACCCCACTAACAGGGAACTATGGCTACACCTTC
TRBJ2-7	TRBV5-4	TRBD2	-	16	CASSPGLAGVIYEQYF	TGTGCCAGCAGCCCCGGGCTAGCGGGGGTTATCTACGAGCAGTACTTC